This T cell receptor (beta chain) was captured in a study of Graves' ophthalmopathy and Graves' hyperthyroidism. This clonotype occurred many times. TCR beta CDR3 amplification used RNA transcripts. The authors performed first-round RT-PCR with HTBI primers and then a second-round multiplex PCR. TCRdb passed the multiplex PCR reads through MiXCR, listing each CDR3 protein once. The sample lists around 670,000 distinct CDR3 sequences; approximately 40% were seen once. This CDR3 spans 15 amino acids. In germline, CDR1 is SNHLY, CDR2 FYNNEI. The germline V and J ends were trimmed by 5 bases and 0 bases, with 11 bases remaining between them.

The source of this sequence is an adult man with Graves' ophthalmopathy. V is TRBV2 and J is TRBJ1-5; D may be TRBD1 (5 bases). The sequenced sample consisted of peripheral blood. CDR3 sequence (DNA): TGTGCCAGCAGTCCTGACAGAAATAGCAATCAGCCCCAGCATTTT. It yields the protein CASSPDRNSNQPQHF.